The 26 T cell receptor beta chains below come from one sample, sequenced in a study of T cell responses to AZD1222 COVID-19 vaccine. Profiling relied on immunoSEQ multiplex PCR, and the TCRdb table lists in-frame clones only, not all of them. In the table there are some 130,000 clones, roughly 92% of which are singletons. The sequencing used peripheral blood, collected on day 0 of AZD1222 vaccination. The origin of the receptors is an adult in good health.

The chain recombines TRBV27 with TRBJ2-7; 8 positions match TRBD2. Trimming took 6 bases from V and 5 from J; bases not matched to a gene: 6. This CDR3 has 13 residues. Germline V gene lookup returns CDR1 MNHEY and CDR2 SMNVEV (reference sequence). The CDR3 DNA reads TGTGCCAGCAGGGTTAGCGGGGTCCACGAGCAGTACTTC. It encodes CASRVSGVHEQYF.

J is TRBJ1-5 and V is TRBV6-5; 9 nucleotides line up with TRBD1. After removal of 5 bases from V and 6 bases from J, the junction contained 5 bases not matched to a gene. The CDR3 has 14 amino acids. Germline CDR1 is MNHEY and CDR2 is SVGAGI. This CDR3 is CASSPGQGTQPQHF. The DNA for the CDR3 is TGTGCCAGCAGTCCGGGACAGGGAACTCAGCCCCAGCATTTT.

In this sample, this clone turned up once. The chain joins TRBV7-6 to TRBJ1-2, with no clear D. Germline V gives CDR1 SGHVS, CDR2 FNYEAQ. The CDR3 contains 15 residues. The V gene lost 1 base and the J gene lost 4 bases, with 13 bases spanning the gap. The chain's CDR3 is CASSLDLGGSYGYTF. For the CDR3, the DNA is TGTGCCAGCAGCTTAGATCTCGGTGGTAGCTATGGCTACACCTTC.

V usage is TRBV5-6 and J usage is TRBJ2-1; a weak D match, TRBD1 (6 bases). Per germline, CDR1 SGHDT and CDR2 YYEEEE. V was cut by 0 bases and J by 2 bases, with 15 bases left in between. The CDR3 extends over 17 amino acids. CDR3 in DNA: TGTGCCAGCAGCTTGGGGGCCTTCGGGACAACCTACAATGAGCAGTTCTTC. This encodes CASSLGAFGTTYNEQFF. The full variable domain, in which reference TRBV5-6 and TRBJ2-1 provide the parts outside the CDR3, is DAGVTQSPTHLIKTRGQQVTLRCSPKSGHDTVSWYQQALGQGPQFIFQYYEEEERQRGNFPDRFSGHQFPNYSSELNVNALLLGDSALYLCASSLGAFGTTYNEQFFGPGTRLTVL.

J is TRBJ1-1 and V is TRBV5-1; D remains ambiguous. With 0 bases removed from V and 2 bases from J, the gap between germline ends came to 14 bases. This CDR3 has 16 amino acids. Germline-derived CDR1 and CDR2 are SGHRS and YFSETQ. The DNA of the CDR3 is TGCGCCAGCAGCTTGGGGTATACAAGACCTAACACTGAAGCTTTCTTT. Encoded protein: CASSLGYTRPNTEAFF.

The genes are TRBV20-1 and TRBJ1-2; no definite D call. CDR3 size: 14 residues. V lost 3 bases to trimming and J lost 5 bases, with 16 bases between them. CDR1 and CDR2 from the germline V gene are DFQATT and SNEGSKA (reference sequence). CDR3 DNA sequence: TGCAGTGCTAGTTTTCAGGCGACCGGGTATGGCTACACCTTC. It translates to CSASFQATGYGYTF.

V usage is TRBV3-1 (or the pseudogene TRBV3-2) and J usage is TRBJ1-6; D is uncertain. Trimming left V 0 bases short and J 17 bases short, with 14 bases between. This CDR3 is built from 13 residues. From germline, CDR1 is LGHDT and CDR2 YNNKEL (reference sequence). CDR3 bases: TGTGCCAGCAGCCAAGACTCGGCCTCTGTTATCCACTTT. This sequence encodes CASSQDSASVIHF.

The V and J genes are TRBV6-5 and TRBJ1-5, with a tentative D call TRBD1 (5 bases). Per the germline V gene, CDR1 is MNHEY and CDR2 is SVGAGI. CDR3 length: 14 residues. Trimming removed 4 bases from V and 1 base from J, with 8 bases in between. The CDR3 reads CASSSGGSNQPQHF. CDR3 in DNA: TGTGCCAGCAGTTCCGGGGGGAGCAATCAGCCCCAGCATTTT.

The chain uses TRBV19 and TRBJ1-6; 7 nucleotides agree with TRBD1. Germline V gene data show CDR1 as LNHDA and CDR2 as SQIVND (reference sequence). The CDR3 loop spans 15 amino acids. With 4 bases clipped from V and 10 bases from J, the junction kept 10 bases outside the gene matches. CDR3 amino acids: CASSTGTAGRSPLHF. In DNA form, the CDR3 reads TGTGCCAGTAGTACCGGGACAGCCGGCCGGTCACCCCTCCACTTT.

The chain is built from TRBV19 and TRBJ1-4, with D possibly TRBD1 on 6 matching bases. There are 15 residues in the CDR3. The V and J ends lost 10 bases and 0 bases respectively, with 15 bases between them. Germline values: CDR1 LNHDA, CDR2 SQIVND (reference sequence). The CDR3 nucleotides are TGTGCCACCCAATCAGGGGTGGCAACTAATGAAAAACTGTTTTTT. Its translation is CATQSGVATNEKLFF.

J is TRBJ2-5 and V is TRBV11-3, with D possibly being TRBD1 or TRBD2 (6 bases each). The CDR3 is made up of 17 amino acids. CDR1 is SGHNT, CDR2 YENEEA, per germline. Trimming cost V 5 bases and J 2 bases, with 21 bases left between them. CDR3 sequence reads: CASSPGAAGSGQETQYF. CDR3 DNA: TGTGCCAGCAGCCCGGGGGCGGCGGGCTCCGGGCAAGAGACCCAGTACTTC.

The chain has TRBV30 and TRBJ1-5; 11 bases align to TRBD1. Germline V gives CDR1 GTSNPN, CDR2 SVGIG (reference sequence). The CDR3 loop spans 14 amino acids. V shed 5 bases and J 3 bases; nucleotides not matched to a gene: 3. Written as DNA, the CDR3 is TGTGCCTGGGGGACAGGGGGTTTCAATCAGCCCCAGCATTTT. Protein product: CAWGTGGFNQPQHF.

This rearrangement joins TRBV19 to TRBJ2-1, with TRBD2 as a possible D gene (5 bases). Per germline, CDR1 LNHDA and CDR2 SQIVND (reference sequence). The CDR3 totals 13 residues. V was pared by 2 bases and J by 10 bases, with 12 bases between. The CDR3 DNA reads TGTGCCAGTAGTATAATCGGGGTAGTGGAGCAGTTCTTC. It specifies CASSIIGVVEQFF.

The chain recombines TRBV7-2 with TRBJ2-1, with D possibly being TRBD2 (6 bases). Trimming pared 2 bases from V and 7 bases from J, leaving 15 bases between. Germline V CDR1 and CDR2: SGHTA, FQGNSA. The CDR3 spans 15 residues. CDR3 amino acids: CASSLLAAGSNEQFF. In DNA form, the CDR3 reads TGTGCCAGCAGCTTATTGGCCGCGGGGAGTAATGAGCAGTTCTTC.

The chain is built from TRBV6-1 and TRBJ2-2; 7 positions match TRBD1. V shed 2 bases and J 1 base; nucleotides not matched to a gene: 10. Germline CDR1 reads MNHNS; CDR2 reads SASEGT. The CDR3 extends over 18 amino acids. The CDR3 region has the DNA TGTGCCAGCAGTGAACTGGTAGGGGGCGGGCTGAACACCGGGGAGCTGTTTTTT. Translating gives CASSELVGGGLNTGELFF.

This rearrangement joins TRBV30 to TRBJ1-1; TRBD1 aligns across 9 bases. Germline CDR1 is GTSNPN and CDR2 is SVGIG (reference sequence). This CDR3 has 12 amino acids. CDR3 DNA: TGTGCAAGGGACAGGGTGGTGACTGAAGCTTTCTTT. Its translation is CARDRVVTEAFF.

The gene calls are TRBV6-5 and TRBJ1-1; TRBD1 might be the D (5 bases). The CDR3 extends over 14 amino acids. Trimming pared 6 bases from V and 3 bases from J, leaving 14 bases between. CDR1 MNHEY and CDR2 SVGAGI come from the germline V gene. The CDR3 spells CASRGRLRDTEAFF. CDR3 DNA sequence: TGTGCCAGCAGGGGACGGCTAAGGGACACTGAAGCTTTCTTT.

The chain employs TRBV7-9 and TRBJ2-7, with 7 bases aligning to TRBD1. With 5 bases clipped from V and 6 bases from J, the junction kept 4 bases outside the gene matches. This CDR3 contains 12 residues. In germline, CDR1 is SEHNR, CDR2 FQNEAQ (reference sequence). This CDR3 reads CASSRQGFEQYF. The CDR3 nucleotides read TGTGCCAGCAGCCGACAGGGTTTCGAGCAGTACTTC. The full variable domain, its missing parts supplied by reference TRBV7-9 and TRBJ2-7, is DTGVSQNPRHKITKRGQNVTFRCDPISEHNRLYWYRQTLGQGPEFLTYFQNEAQLEKSRLLSDRFSAERPKGSFSTLEIQRTEQGDSAMYLCASSRQGFEQYFGPGTRLTVT.

The J gene is TRBJ1-6, the V gene TRBV7-9, with unresolved D. This CDR3 has 15 residues. Per germline, CDR1 SEHNR and CDR2 FQNEAQ (reference sequence). Trimming removed 4 bases from V and 7 bases from J, with 14 bases in between. CDR3: CASSSRPRGNSPLHF. The CDR3 DNA sequence: TGTGCCAGCAGCTCCCGGCCCCGGGGAAATTCACCCCTCCACTTT.

In the case of this clone: The sample has other DNA sequences that encode this CDR3 too. The chain employs TRBV7-2 and TRBJ2-7; tentative D call: TRBD1 (6 bases). Germline lookup yields CDR1 SGHTA and CDR2 FQGNSA. Trimming removed 4 bases at V and 3 bases at J, with 16 bases between. The CDR3 contains 15 residues. The CDR3 is CASSSAGTGYYEQYF. In DNA form, the CDR3 reads TGTGCCAGCAGCTCCGCCGGAACAGGGTACTACGAGCAGTACTTC.

The sample holds one count of this clone. This chain links TRBV5-6 with TRBJ1-3, with D tentatively TRBD1 (6 bases). V was clipped by 3 bases and J by 1 base, with 8 bases between them. Germline V CDR1 and CDR2: SGHDT, YYEEEE. The CDR3 is 14 residues long. Here the CDR3 reads CASSSTGSGNTIYF. CDR3 DNA sequence: TGTGCCAGCAGCTCGACAGGTTCTGGAAACACCATATATTTT.

The chain has TRBV6-5 and TRBJ2-7; TRBD2 might be the D (6 bases). This CDR3 is 15 amino acids long. The V end lost 1 base, the J end lost 4 bases, and 14 bases lay between the germline ends. The germline CDR1 and CDR2 sequences are MNHEY and SVGAGI. CDR3 DNA: TGTGCCAGCAGTTACTTCGGAGGGGAGTCATACGAGCAGTACTTC. Translated, it gives CASSYFGGESYEQYF.

The chain has TRBV19 and TRBJ1-5; 10 nucleotides line up with TRBD1. Per germline, CDR1 LNHDA and CDR2 SQIVND (reference sequence). V was pared by 5 bases and J by 6 bases, with 7 bases of the junction left unmatched. CDR3 length: 15 amino acids. The chain's CDR3 is CASSETGGDGQPQHF. The CDR3, as DNA: TGTGCCAGTAGTGAGACAGGGGGCGACGGTCAGCCCCAGCATTTT.

The V call is TRBV30, the J call TRBJ2-1, with 7 bases that match TRBD2. The CDR3 has 15 residues. Germline CDR1 GTSNPN, CDR2 SVGIG (reference sequence). Germline trimming cut 5 bases from V and 2 bases from J; bases unmatched to any gene: 9. CDR3 sequence reads: CAWSPLAGAYNEQFF. The CDR3, as DNA: TGTGCCTGGTCCCCCTTGGCGGGGGCCTACAATGAGCAGTTCTTC.

The rearrangement links TRBV7-9 to TRBJ1-2, with TRBD1 matching over 7 bases. J was trimmed by 6 bases and V by 7 bases; bases with no gene match: 11. The germline V gene has CDR1 SEHNR and CDR2 FQNEAQ (reference sequence). The CDR3 consists of 14 residues. This chain's CDR3 is CASTPPGQTNGYTF. CDR3 nucleotides: TGTGCCAGCACCCCCCCGGGACAGACAAATGGCTACACCTTC.

The chain employs TRBV7-9 and TRBJ1-5, with D possibly being TRBD1 (5 bases). Germline loops: CDR1 SEHNR, CDR2 FQNEAQ (reference sequence). Trimming took off 5 bases at V and 3 bases at J, with 11 bases between the two ends. This CDR3 has 14 amino acids. CDR3 DNA: TGTGCCAGCAGCCCGGGGGGGACCAATCAGCCCCAGCATTTT. Its translation: CASSPGGTNQPQHF.